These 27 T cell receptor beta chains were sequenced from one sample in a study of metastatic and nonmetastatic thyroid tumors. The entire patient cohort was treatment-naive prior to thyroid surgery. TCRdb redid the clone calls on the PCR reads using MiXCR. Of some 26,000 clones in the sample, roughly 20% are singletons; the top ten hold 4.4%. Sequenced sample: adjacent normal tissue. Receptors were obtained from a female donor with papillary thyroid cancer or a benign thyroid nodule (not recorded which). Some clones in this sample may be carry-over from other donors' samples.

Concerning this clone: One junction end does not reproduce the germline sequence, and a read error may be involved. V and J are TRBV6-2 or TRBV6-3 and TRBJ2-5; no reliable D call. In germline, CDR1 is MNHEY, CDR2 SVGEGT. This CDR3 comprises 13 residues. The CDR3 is CARSGKGQETQYF. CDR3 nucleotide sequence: TGTGCCCGCAGTGGTAAGGGCCAAGAGACCCAGTACTTC.

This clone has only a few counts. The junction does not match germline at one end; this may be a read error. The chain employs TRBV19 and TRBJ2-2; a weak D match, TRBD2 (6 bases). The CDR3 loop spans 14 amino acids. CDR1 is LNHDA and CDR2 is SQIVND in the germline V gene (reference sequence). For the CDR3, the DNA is TGTGCCAGTAGCCCGAAGCTATCCGGCGGGGAGCTTCTTTTT. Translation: CASSPKLSGGELLF.

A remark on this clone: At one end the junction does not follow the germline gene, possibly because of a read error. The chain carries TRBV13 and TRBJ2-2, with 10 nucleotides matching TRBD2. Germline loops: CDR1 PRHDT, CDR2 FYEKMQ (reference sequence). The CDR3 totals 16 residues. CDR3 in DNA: TGTTCCAGCACCAAAGGGGCTAGCGGGAGAATCGTGGAGCTGTTTTTT. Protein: CSSTKGASGRIVELFF. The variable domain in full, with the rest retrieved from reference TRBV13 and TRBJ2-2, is AAGVIQSPRHLIKEKRETATLKCYPIPRHDTVYWYQQGPGQDPQFLISFYEKMQSDKGSIPDRFSAQQFSDYHSELNMSSLELGDSALYFCSSTKGASGRIVELFFGEGSRLTVL.

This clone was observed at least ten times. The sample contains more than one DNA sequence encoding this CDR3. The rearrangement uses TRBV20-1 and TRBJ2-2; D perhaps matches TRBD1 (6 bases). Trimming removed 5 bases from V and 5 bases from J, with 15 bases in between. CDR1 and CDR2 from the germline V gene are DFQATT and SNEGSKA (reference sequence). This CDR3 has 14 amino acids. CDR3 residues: CSASYRVGTGELFF. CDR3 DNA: TGCAGTGCTTCCTACAGGGTCGGGACCGGGGAGCTGTTTTTT.

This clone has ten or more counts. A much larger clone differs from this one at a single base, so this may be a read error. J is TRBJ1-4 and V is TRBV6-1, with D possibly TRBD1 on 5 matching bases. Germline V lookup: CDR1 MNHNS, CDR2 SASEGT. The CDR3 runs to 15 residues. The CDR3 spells CASRGLGGNAEKPFF. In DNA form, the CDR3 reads TGTGCCAGCAGGGGGCTAGGAGGTAACGCTGAAAAACCGTTTTTT.

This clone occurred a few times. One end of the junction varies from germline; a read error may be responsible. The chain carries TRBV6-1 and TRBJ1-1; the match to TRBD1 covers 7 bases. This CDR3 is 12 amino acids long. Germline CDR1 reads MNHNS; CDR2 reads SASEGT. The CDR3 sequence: CASIDRATESFF. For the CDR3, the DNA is TGTGCCAGCATAGACAGGGCCACTGAATCTTTCTTT.

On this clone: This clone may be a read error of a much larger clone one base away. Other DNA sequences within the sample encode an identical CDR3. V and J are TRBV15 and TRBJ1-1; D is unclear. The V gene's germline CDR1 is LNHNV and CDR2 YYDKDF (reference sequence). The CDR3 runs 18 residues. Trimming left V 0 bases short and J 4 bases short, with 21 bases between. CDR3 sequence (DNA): TGTGCCACCAGCAGAGATACGCTTGGGGTCAAGATCAGCACTGAAGCTTTCTTT. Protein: CATSRDTLGVKISTEAFF.

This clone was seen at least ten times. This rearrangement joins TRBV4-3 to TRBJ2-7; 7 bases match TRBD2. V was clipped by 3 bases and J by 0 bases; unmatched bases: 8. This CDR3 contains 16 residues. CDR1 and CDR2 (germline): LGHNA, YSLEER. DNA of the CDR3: TGCGCCAGCAGCCAGAGCCCGGGACTAAGCTCCTACGAGCAGTACTTC. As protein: CASSQSPGLSSYEQYF.

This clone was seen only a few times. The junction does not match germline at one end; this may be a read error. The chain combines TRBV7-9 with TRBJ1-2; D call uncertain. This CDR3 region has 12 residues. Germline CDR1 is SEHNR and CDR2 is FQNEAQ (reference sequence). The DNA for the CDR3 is TGTGCTAGCATCGGGCTGGTGGCTGGCTACACCTTC. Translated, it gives CASIGLVAGYTF. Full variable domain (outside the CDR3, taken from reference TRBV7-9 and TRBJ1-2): DTGVSQNPRHKITKRGQNVTFRCDPISEHNRLYWYRQTLGQGPEFLTYFQNEAQLEKSRLLSDRFSAERPKGSFSTLEIQRTEQGDSAMYLCASIGLVAGYTFGSGTRLTVV.

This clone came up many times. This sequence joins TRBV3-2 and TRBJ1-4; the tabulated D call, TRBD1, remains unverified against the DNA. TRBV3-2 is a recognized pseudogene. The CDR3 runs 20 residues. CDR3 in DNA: TGTGCCAGCAGCCCGACACCGACAGGGGGGTGGCGGGCCGGGCATGAAAAACTGTTTTTT. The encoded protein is CASSPTPTGGWRAGHEKLFF.

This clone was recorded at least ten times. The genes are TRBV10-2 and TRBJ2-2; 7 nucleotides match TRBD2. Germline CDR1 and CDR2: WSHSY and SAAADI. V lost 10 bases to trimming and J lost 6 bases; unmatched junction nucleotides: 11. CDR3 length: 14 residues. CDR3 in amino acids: CATHWGGAPGELFF. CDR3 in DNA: TGCGCCACTCACTGGGGGGGAGCGCCCGGGGAGCTGTTTTTT.

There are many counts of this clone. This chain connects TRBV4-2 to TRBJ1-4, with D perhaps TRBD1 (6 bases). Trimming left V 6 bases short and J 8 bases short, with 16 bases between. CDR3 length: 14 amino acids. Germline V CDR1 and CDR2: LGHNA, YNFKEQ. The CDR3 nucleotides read TGTGCCAGCAGTATAGACAGGCAGGCCGAAAAACTGTTTTTT. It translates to CASSIDRQAEKLFF.

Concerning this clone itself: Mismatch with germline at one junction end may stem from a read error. The CDR3 DNA follows: TGCGCCTGCAGCGAGGACAGTTATAGTAGAAACACCATATATTTT. Its protein is CACSEDSYSRNTIYF. The J gene is TRBJ1-3, the V gene TRBV5-1; D possibly corresponds to TRBD1 (6 bases). The CDR3 spans 15 residues. CDR1 and CDR2 (germline): SGHRS, YFSETQ.

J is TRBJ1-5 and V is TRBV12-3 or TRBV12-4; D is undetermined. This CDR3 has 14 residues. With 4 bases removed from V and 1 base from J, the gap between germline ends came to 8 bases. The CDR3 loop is CASSWVLSNQPQHF. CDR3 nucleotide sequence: TGTGCCAGCAGTTGGGTTTTAAGCAATCAGCCCCAGCATTTT.

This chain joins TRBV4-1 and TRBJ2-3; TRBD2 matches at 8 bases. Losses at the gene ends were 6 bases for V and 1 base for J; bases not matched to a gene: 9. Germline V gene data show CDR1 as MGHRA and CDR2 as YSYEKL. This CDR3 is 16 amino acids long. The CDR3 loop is CASRPSDGRGTDTQYF. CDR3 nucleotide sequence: TGCGCCAGCAGACCTTCTGACGGGAGGGGCACAGATACGCAGTATTTT.

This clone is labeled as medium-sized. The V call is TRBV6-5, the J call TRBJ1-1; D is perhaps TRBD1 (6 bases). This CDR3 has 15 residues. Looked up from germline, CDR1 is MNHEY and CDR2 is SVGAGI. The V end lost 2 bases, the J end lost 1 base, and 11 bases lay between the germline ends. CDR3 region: CASSYHRVGNTEAFF. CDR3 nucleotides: TGTGCCAGCAGTTACCACAGGGTAGGGAACACTGAAGCTTTCTTT.

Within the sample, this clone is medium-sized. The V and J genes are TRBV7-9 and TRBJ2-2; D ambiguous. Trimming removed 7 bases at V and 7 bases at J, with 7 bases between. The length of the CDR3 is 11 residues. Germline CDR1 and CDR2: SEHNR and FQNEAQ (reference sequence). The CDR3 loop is CASNHDGELFF. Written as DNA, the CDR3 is TGTGCCAGCAACCACGACGGGGAGCTGTTTTTT.

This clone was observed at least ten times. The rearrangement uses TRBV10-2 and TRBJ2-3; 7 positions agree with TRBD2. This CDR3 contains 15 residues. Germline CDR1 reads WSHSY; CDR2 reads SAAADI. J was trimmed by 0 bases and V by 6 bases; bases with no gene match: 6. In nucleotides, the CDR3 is TGCGCCAGCAGCCCGGAGCGGGGAAGCACAGATACGCAGTATTTT. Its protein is CASSPERGSTDTQYF.

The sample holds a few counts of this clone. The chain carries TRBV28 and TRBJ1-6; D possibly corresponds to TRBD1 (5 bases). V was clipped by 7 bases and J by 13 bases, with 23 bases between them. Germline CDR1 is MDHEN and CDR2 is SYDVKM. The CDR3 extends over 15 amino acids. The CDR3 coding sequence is TGTGCCAGCAAGGGCGGGCGACAGTGTAGGGTTCCCCTCCACTTT. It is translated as CASKGGRQCRVPLHF.

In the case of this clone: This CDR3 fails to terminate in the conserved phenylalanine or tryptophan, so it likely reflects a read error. The CDR3 here is CSAREGFLYTEAFY. The DNA of the CDR3 is TGCAGTGCTAGGGAGGGGTTTTTGTACACTGAAGCTTTCTAT. The chain uses TRBV20-1 and TRBJ1-1, with TRBD1 as a possible D gene (5 bases). Trimming took 3 bases from V and 3 from J, leaving 14 bases between them. Germline lookup yields CDR1 DFQATT and CDR2 SNEGSKA (reference sequence). This CDR3 region has 14 residues.

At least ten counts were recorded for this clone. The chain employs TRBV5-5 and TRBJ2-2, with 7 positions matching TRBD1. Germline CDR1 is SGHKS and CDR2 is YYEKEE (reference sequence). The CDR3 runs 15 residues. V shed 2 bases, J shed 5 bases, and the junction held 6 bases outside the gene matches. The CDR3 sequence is CASSLTVQGTGELFF. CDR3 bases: TGTGCCAGCAGCTTAACCGTACAGGGGACCGGGGAGCTGTTTTTT.

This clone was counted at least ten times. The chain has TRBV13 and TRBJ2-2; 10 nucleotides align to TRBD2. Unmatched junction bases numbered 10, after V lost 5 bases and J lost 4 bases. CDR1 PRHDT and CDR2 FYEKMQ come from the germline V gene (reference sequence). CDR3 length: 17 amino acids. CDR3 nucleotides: TGTGCCAGCAGCCCAAGCGAGCGGGAGGGGGGCACCGGGGAGCTGTTTTTT. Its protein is CASSPSEREGGTGELFF.

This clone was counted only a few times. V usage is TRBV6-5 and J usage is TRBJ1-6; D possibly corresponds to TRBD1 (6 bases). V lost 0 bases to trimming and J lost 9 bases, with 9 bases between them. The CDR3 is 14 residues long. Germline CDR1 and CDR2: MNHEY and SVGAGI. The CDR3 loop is CASSYSRGGSPLHF. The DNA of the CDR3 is TGTGCCAGCAGTTACTCGAGGGGGGGTTCACCCCTCCACTTT.

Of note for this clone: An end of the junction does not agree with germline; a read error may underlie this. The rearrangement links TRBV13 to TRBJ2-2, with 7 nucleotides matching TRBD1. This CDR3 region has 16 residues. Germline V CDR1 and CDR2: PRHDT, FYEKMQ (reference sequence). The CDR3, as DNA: TGTGCCAGCAGCCTATTACAGGGGATCGGCCTCGGGGAGCTGTCTTTT. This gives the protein CASSLLQGIGLGELSF.

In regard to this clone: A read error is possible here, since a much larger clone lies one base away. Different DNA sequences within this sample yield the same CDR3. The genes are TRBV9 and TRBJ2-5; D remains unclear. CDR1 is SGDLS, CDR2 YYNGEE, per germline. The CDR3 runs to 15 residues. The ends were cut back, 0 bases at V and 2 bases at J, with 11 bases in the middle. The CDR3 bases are TGTGCCAGCAGCGTAGGTACAAGCGAGCAAGAGACCCAGTACTTC. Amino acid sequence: CASSVGTSEQETQYF. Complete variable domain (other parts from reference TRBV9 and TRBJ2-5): DSGVTQTPKHLITATGQRVTLRCSPRSGDLSVYWYQQSLDQGLQFLIQYYNGEERAKGNILERFSAQQFPDLHSELNLSSLELGDSALYFCASSVGTSEQETQYFGPGTRLLVL.

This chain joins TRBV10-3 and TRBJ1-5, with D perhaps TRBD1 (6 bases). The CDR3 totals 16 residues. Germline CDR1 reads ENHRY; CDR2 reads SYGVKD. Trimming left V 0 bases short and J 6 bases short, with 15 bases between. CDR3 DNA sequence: TGTGCCATCAGTGAGTCAGCGGGGGCAGGCATTCAGCCCCAGCATTTT. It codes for CAISESAGAGIQPQHF.

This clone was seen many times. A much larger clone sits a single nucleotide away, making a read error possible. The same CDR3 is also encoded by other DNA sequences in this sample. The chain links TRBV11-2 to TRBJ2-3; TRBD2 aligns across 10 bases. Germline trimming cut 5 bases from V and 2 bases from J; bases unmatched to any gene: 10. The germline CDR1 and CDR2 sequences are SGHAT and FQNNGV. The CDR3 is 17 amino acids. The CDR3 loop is CASSLMGLASNTDTQYF. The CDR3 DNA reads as TGTGCCAGCAGCCTAATGGGACTAGCGTCGAACACAGATACGCAGTATTTT.